This TCR beta chain emerged from a study of blood T cell repertoires in COVID-19. Study information: Some COVID-19 samples were acute and others convalescent; all came from the United States, Italy and Spain.

The CDR3 sequence is 13 residues long. Trimming pared 5 bases from V and 6 bases from J, leaving 14 bases between. Germline V gives CDR1 SGHAT, CDR2 FQNNGV. As originally analysed: The authors estimated nucleated cell counts from reference gene primer amplification. Profiling relied on immunoSEQ multiplex PCR, and the TCRdb table lists in-frame clones only, not all of them. V and J calls and clone size are as listed in that table; D and trimming were resolved from the DNA. The sample records about 190,000 clones, 90% being singletons. Material for sequencing was peripheral blood. The origin of this receptor is a man in his forties or fifties with acute or convalescent COVID-19. The V and J genes are TRBV11-2 and TRBJ2-7; the D gene is possibly TRBD1 (7 bases). CDR3 bases: TGTGCCAGCAGCAATAACAGGGGAGGCGAGCAGTACGTC. Protein: CASSNNRGGEQYV.